The sequence of this TCR beta chain was determined in a study of blood T cells in healthy people across ages. A sample-barcoded 5' primer and a J-beta primer mix were used in a second PCR of roughly 7 to 11 cycles. In TCRdb, the 5' RACE reads were re-called with MiXCR into one record per CDR3 protein. Of around 1,000,000 distinct CDR3 sequences listed, approximately 26% are singletons. The germline gives CDR1 SEHNR, CDR2 FQNEAQ (reference sequence). Trimming stripped 2 bases from V and 6 bases from J, with 8 bases between. CDR3 length: 12 amino acids. The sample was also reused in another study, on T cells of mothers and their children.

V usage is TRBV7-9 and J usage is TRBJ2-7; D uncertain. The source is a girl aged 2 to 10 in good health. The specimen was blood. In DNA form, the CDR3 reads TGTGCCAGCAGCTTATCCAGAAGCGAGCAGTACTTC. This gives the protein CASSLSRSEQYF.